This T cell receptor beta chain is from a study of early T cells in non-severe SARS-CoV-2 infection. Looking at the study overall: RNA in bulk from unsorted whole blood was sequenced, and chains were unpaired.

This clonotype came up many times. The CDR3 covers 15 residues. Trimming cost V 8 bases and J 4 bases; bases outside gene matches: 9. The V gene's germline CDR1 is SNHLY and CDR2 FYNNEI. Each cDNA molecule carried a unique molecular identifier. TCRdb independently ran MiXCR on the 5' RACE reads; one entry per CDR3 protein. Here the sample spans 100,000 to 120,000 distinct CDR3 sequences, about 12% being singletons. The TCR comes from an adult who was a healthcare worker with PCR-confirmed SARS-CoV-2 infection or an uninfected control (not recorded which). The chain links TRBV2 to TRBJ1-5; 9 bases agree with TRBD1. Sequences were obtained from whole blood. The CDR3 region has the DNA TGTGCCAGCTCCAAACAGGGGGCTTGGAATCAGCCCCAGCATTTT. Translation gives CASSKQGAWNQPQHF.